This T cell receptor beta chain was captured in a study of cytomegalovirus exposure and HLA in healthy donors. Background on the study: Unique TCR beta sequences numbering over 100 million came from around 180 million T cells in an earlier analysis. Study observations and caveats: A missense DCLRE1C variant was associated with V- and J-gene trimming of TCR beta chains in a later analysis, and an independent cohort replicated the association.

This PCR relied on a set of 60 Vbeta primers and 13 Jbeta primers. Original handling: An analysis that came later counted tens of millions of unique TCR beta chains, approximately 10 million shared. Generated by immunoSEQ multiplex PCR, the TCRdb table keeps only in-frame clones and is missing some. That table furnishes V, J and clone size, whereas the DNA furnished D and trimming. Of about 180,000 clones listed, roughly 81% are singletons. Points on this clone: Antigen unknown.

V was pared by 5 bases and J by 5 bases, with 15 bases between. CDR3 length equals 14 residues. Germline V gene data show CDR1 as LNHDA and CDR2 as SQIVND (reference sequence). Specimen: PBMCs. The sequence came from a woman aged 18-35 years in good health and CMV-seropositive. This chain links TRBV19 with TRBJ2-5; D call uncertain. CDR3 sequence: CASSLPQSRETQYF. The CDR3 region has the DNA TGTGCCAGTAGTCTTCCACAGTCACGGGAGACCCAGTACTTC.